This TCR beta chain derives from a study of vaccination and CD4 T cells after COVID-19 (dated by TCRdb to the early 2020s). In terms of the full investigation: Convalescent patients had a positive SARS-CoV-2 result on nasal swab PCR, and of these patients, several had mild disease and one had severe disease. Six males and four females were included in the convalescent cohort, with two Hispanic individuals, seven Caucasians, two Asians and one multiracial person represented. Each participant got two doses of either the Pfizer-BioNTech BNT162b2 vaccine (n=8) or the Moderna mRNA-1273 vaccine (n=2). Post-COVID blood samples were collected from convalescent patients a median of around 100 days after diagnosis, with a range of roughly 30 to 161 days. The time from the second vaccine dose to post-vaccine blood sampling had a median of roughly 70 days and ranged from about 14 to 250 days. The cultures were stimulated with overlapping spike peptide pools from SARS-CoV-2 and from the common cold coronaviruses HCoV-NL63, HCoV-OC43 and HCoV-229E. Control cultures received a CEFX viral epitope pool as the positive control, an HIV-1 Nef peptide pool as the negative control, or no peptide. In 10 COVID-19 convalescent patients and several infection-naive healthy vaccine recipients, researchers compared the spike-specific CD4+ TCR repertoire from before mRNA vaccination with the repertoire from after. The paper as a whole reports these results and caveats: Among convalescent patients, a median roughly 84% of the SARS-CoV-2-reactive clones seen after vaccination appeared only after vaccination, which suggests priming specific to the vaccine. The number of convalescent patients in the study was relatively small, and the study did not examine early timepoints following natural infection. An increase in the median number of SARS-CoV-2-reactive clonotypes from 21 after infection to about 39 after vaccination was observed, but the change was not found to be significant. Of the vaccine-specific clones in convalescent patients, 304 of 307, or nearly all, reacted only to SARS-CoV-2 spike and did not cross-react with common cold coronaviruses.

Libraries were made using PCR. DNA from cultured CD4+ T cells underwent TCR sequencing with the Oncomine TCR Beta short-read assay at the Johns Hopkins FTIC core. The QIAamp micro DNA kit was used to extract genomic DNA from the cultured CD4+ T cells. The Oncomine TCR Beta libraries from cultured CD4+ T cells were pooled using unique dual indexes and then sequenced on an Illumina iSeq 100. The authors' pipeline ran thus. Non-productive sequences were filtered out, and CDR3s that did not start with C, did not end with F or W, or were shorter than 7 amino acids were discarded. The MANAFEST web application was used to identify antigen-specific clonotypes by comparing peptide-stimulated wells against reference wells and other culture wells. An FDR below 0.05, an odds ratio above 5, and a productive frequency above 0.1% in at least two of three replicate wells were required for clones to be considered positive. A clonotype counted as cross-reactive if it showed significant expansion both in the SARS-CoV-2 spike wells and in at least one common cold coronavirus spike condition. Similarity between CDR3 sequences was evaluated in R version 3.6.1 using Levenshtein distances (stringdist) and unrooted phylogenetic trees (ape). TCRdb reran the public reads through fastp at Q25 and MiXCR, keeping productive beta chains. Records with the same CDR3 protein are collapsed into one entry carrying the most frequent genes and DNA. The V and J calls were determined by TCRdb, not by the authors. In all, the sample holds 16,000 or so distinct CDR3 sequences, and around 53% of those were seen once. The ten largest clones represent more than 3.5% of the sample.

From its cysteine to its phenylalanine, the CDR3 spans 15 amino acids. Only the CDR3 part of the read is kept: 45 bases, read in frame from the first base. CDR1 MNHEY and CDR2 SMNVEV are derived from the germline V gene (reference sequence). The V end loses 6 bases and the J end loses 6 bases, and a stretch of 21 bases separates them. The sample holds a few counts of this clonotype. Its antigen is not yet known. No much larger clone is present one base from it, and per-base qualities are unavailable. The sample's treatment or condition label, decoded: roughly nine-day PBMC culture with coronavirus spike peptide pools or control peptides (ViraFEST assay). The ViraFEST assay was used in the study, in which antigen-specific T cells were expanded with peptide pools and expanded clonotypes were subsequently identified by TCR sequencing. The positive SARS-CoV-2 PCR tests of the convalescent patients were dated from March to December 2020, before the Alpha, Beta and Delta variants emerged in the United States. Each well held about 2.2 million PBMCs cultured in IMDM containing roughly 5% human AB serum and roughly 9.7 IU/ml IL-2, with about 10 ug/ml peptide pools added. On days 3 and 7, half of the culture medium was replaced with fresh IL-2-containing medium. Once the cells had been in culture for roughly 11 days, the EasySep CD4+ T cell isolation kit was used to isolate CD4+ T cells by negative selection. PBMCs were separated from whole blood using Ficoll-Paque Plus gradient centrifugation and then either used fresh or cryopreserved at -140C. Each culture condition was generally run in triplicate wells.

The specimen was CD4+ T cells from blood, cultured in vitro, collected before SARS-CoV-2 vaccination. This clonotype was obtained from a human donor who had recovered from COVID-19. The chain is made from TRBV27 and TRBJ2-7, with TRBD1 tentatively as D gene (5 bases match). The DNA reads as follows: TGTGCCAGCAGCCAGTACAGTTCCAGGGAATCCGAGCAGTACTTC. This codes for CASSQYSSRESEQYF.